By frequency in the sample, the clone carrying this TCR beta chain is large. What it recognizes is unknown. The gene names given are mouse names. Coverage ceases 1 residue before the CDR3 finishes, and the germline J gene fills in the end. Time point in this sample: mouse harvest day 14 after allogeneic transplant. The graft held 10^6 splenic CD5+ T cells and 10^7 T-cell-depleted bone marrow cells. Tissues came from B6→BALB/c major-mismatch GVHD mice at day 7 or 14. This record comes from a study of tissue T cells after allogeneic stem cell transplantation. Whole-study findings and limits: Within patients, tissue anatomy strongly shaped TCR repertoire composition.

Germline lookup yields CDR1 SGHND and CDR2 FRSKSL. This CDR3 spans 14 amino acids. J lost 7 bases, V lost 6 bases, and 4 bases had no gene match. Here immunoSEQ multiplex PCR was the method, and the copy in TCRdb shows in-frame clones only, minus some. The sample contains about 1,000 clones, about 44% of which appear only once. The sequencing sample was made of spleen. The rearrangement uses TRBV15 and TRBJ2-1; TRBD2 aligns across 12 bases. The clonotype was recovered from a female BALB/c mouse given C57BL/6 T cells with graft-versus-host disease after an allogeneic hematopoietic cell transplant. The CDR3 protein is CASRTGGAGAEQFF. The part of the CDR3 DNA that was read is TGTGCCAGCAGGACTGGGGGGGCTGGGGCTGAGCAGTTC.